This T cell receptor (beta chain) was sequenced during a study of blood T cells in healthy people across ages. This CDR3 contains 15 residues. Germline assignment: CDR1 SEHNR and CDR2 FQNEAQ (reference sequence). Trimming removed 7 bases at V and 2 bases at J, with 15 bases between. Together with a sample-barcoded 5' primer, a J-beta primer mix was included in a second PCR lasting about 7 to 11 cycles. Using its own MiXCR run on the 5' RACE reads, TCRdb lists one record per CDR3 protein. The table has around 500,000 distinct CDR3 sequences, roughly a quarter seen once. These data were also reused for a study on T cells of mothers and their children.

The receptor was derived from a boy between 2 and 10 years old in good health. Material for sequencing was blood. The chain is built from TRBV7-9 and TRBJ1-3; no reliable D call. In DNA, the CDR3 is TGTGCCAGCACCGTGTCCGGGGAAGCTGGAAACACCATATATTTT. Translation: CASTVSGEAGNTIYF.